This TCR beta chain is drawn from a study of OX40 agonist ivuxolimab in advanced cancers. Study information: It was ivuxolimab, an agonistic anti-OX40 (CD134) antibody, that patients were treated with. At 0.01 to 10 mg/kg, ivuxolimab was administered intravenously to patients every 2 weeks.

TCRdb's copy holds only in-frame clones and misses some; the assay was immunoSEQ multiplex PCR. This table has about 46,000 clones, 80% to 90% appearing once. Per germline, CDR1 SGHDN and CDR2 FVKESK. The V end was cut by 5 bases, the J end by 2 bases, with 16 bases between. The CDR3 totals 15 residues. The material was CD4+ or CD8+ T cells sorted from blood, obtained in a trial of the OX40 agonist ivuxolimab. This clonotype was sampled from an adult with an advanced solid tumor such as melanoma, head and neck, liver or kidney cancer. V usage is TRBV14 and J usage is TRBJ2-7; a possible D gene is TRBD1 (5 bases). The CDR3 spells CASSSREEKTYEQYF. Here the CDR3 DNA reads TGTGCCAGCAGCTCCAGGGAAGAAAAAACCTACGAGCAGTACTTC.